These 9 T cell receptor beta chains came from one sample sequenced in a study of T cell repertoires in cytomegalovirus infection. MiXCR, applied by TCRdb to the reads, yields one record per CDR3 protein. This sample has about 490,000 distinct CDR3 sequences, with about 30% found just once. Material for sequencing was PBMCs. The receptors were gathered from a human donor in good health (CMV status not recorded). Some clones in this sample may be carry-over from other donors' samples.

The chain carries TRBV18 and TRBJ1-4, with D maybe TRBD1 (6 bases). CDR1 is KGHSH, CDR2 LQKENI, per germline. CDR3 length: 13 amino acids. V was pared by 2 bases and J by 11 bases, with 12 bases between. The CDR3 sequence: CASSPEVQGKLFF. The CDR3 nucleotides are TGTGCCAGCTCACCAGAGGTGCAGGGGAAACTGTTTTTT.

Comment on this clonotype: A read error may explain this, as a much larger clone is one base away. V and J are TRBV7-2 and TRBJ2-3, with D tentatively TRBD1 or TRBD2 (6 bases each). This CDR3 region has 17 residues. From germline, CDR1 is SGHTA and CDR2 FQGNSA. The CDR3 nucleotides are TGTGCCAGCAGCTTAGAGGGGGACTCGTTGGGCACAAATACGCAGTATTTT. As protein: CASSLEGDSLGTNTQYF. The whole variable domain, remainder taken from reference TRBV7-2 and TRBJ2-3, is GAGVSQSPSNKVTEKGKDVELRCDPISGHTALYWYRQSLGQGLEFLIYFQGNSAPDKSGLPSDRFSAERTGGSVSTLTIQRTQQEDSAVYLCASSLEGDSLGTNTQYFGPGTRLTVL.

The chain is built from TRBV6-1 and TRBJ2-1, with 7 bases matching TRBD1. The CDR3 sequence is 17 residues long. The ends lost 1 base at V and 7 bases at J; junction bases unmatched: 13. Per the germline V gene, CDR1 is MNHNS and CDR2 is SASEGT. CDR3 DNA sequence: TGTGCCAGCAGTGAAGGAATCAGGGGGACGACCTCGAATGAGCAGTTCTTC. This codes for CASSEGIRGTTSNEQFF.

This clonotype appeared once. V usage is TRBV30 and J usage is TRBJ2-5; unclear D gene. The length of the CDR3 is 13 residues. Germline V gene data show CDR1 as GTSNPN and CDR2 as SVGIG (reference sequence). The V gene lost 0 bases and the J gene lost 5 bases, with 10 bases spanning the gap. CDR3 coding DNA: TGTGCCTGGAGTGTTAGCCGGTGGGAGACCCAGTACTTC. This sequence encodes CAWSVSRWETQYF. The variable domain in full, completed from reference TRBV30 and TRBJ2-5, reads SQTIHQWPATLVQPVGSPLSLECTVEGTSNPNLYWYRQAAGRGLQLLFYSVGIGQISSEVPQNLSASRPQDRQFILSSKKLLLSDSGFYLCAWSVSRWETQYFGPGTRLLVL.

The sample holds a few counts of this clonotype. This chain links TRBV9 with TRBJ1-2; no firm D call. Germline CDR1 reads SGDLS; CDR2 reads YYNGEE. This CDR3 has 15 residues. Trimming removed 4 bases from V and 8 bases from J, with 21 bases in between. The CDR3 region is CASSPSGVGIEGYTF. CDR3 nucleotide sequence: TGTGCCAGCAGCCCCTCGGGAGTGGGAATCGAGGGCTACACCTTC.

This clonotype has more than one count but fewer than ten. V gene TRBV20-1 combines with J gene TRBJ2-1; 8 nucleotides match TRBD1. V dropped 1 base and J dropped 5; count of bases not matched to a gene: 16. This CDR3 is 18 amino acids long. Germline CDR1 is DFQATT and CDR2 is SNEGSKA (reference sequence). CDR3 DNA sequence: TGCAGTGCTAGAGCTTACAGGGGGAAGGAGGGGTCCAACAATGAGCAGTTCTTC. Residues: CSARAYRGKEGSNNEQFF.

The chain links TRBV20-1 to TRBJ2-7; TRBD2 is a possible D gene (5 bases). The CDR3 extends over 15 amino acids. Deletions cut 6 bases from V and 0 bases from J, with 18 bases between. CDR1 DFQATT and CDR2 SNEGSKA come from the germline V gene (reference sequence). The CDR3 DNA sequence: TGCAGTGCACCGCCGGGAAGACCTAGCTCCTACGAGCAGTACTTC. Encoded protein: CSAPPGRPSSYEQYF.

This chain's CDR3 is CASSSGTSGRGYNEQFF. The CDR3 nucleotides read TGTGCCAGCAGCTCCGGGACTAGCGGGAGAGGGTACAATGAGCAGTTCTTC. This chain joins TRBV7-3 and TRBJ2-1; 14 bases align to TRBD2. Germline V CDR1 and CDR2: SGHTA, FQGTGA. V lost 4 bases, J lost 4 bases, and 6 bases stayed unmatched. The CDR3 is made up of 17 amino acids.

The chain's CDR3 is CASSQDGQGPDTQYF. For the CDR3, the DNA is TGCGCCAGCAGCCAAGACGGTCAGGGACCAGATACGCAGTATTTT. The rearrangement links TRBV4-1 to TRBJ2-3; D could derive from TRBD1 or TRBD2 (5 bases each). The CDR3 is made up of 15 amino acids. Germline assignment: CDR1 MGHRA and CDR2 YSYEKL. The V and J ends lost 0 bases and 4 bases respectively, with 11 bases between them.